A single sample gave rise to the 4 T cell receptor beta chains below, sequenced in a study of CD8 T cells in ankylosing spondylitis. Each CDR3 protein is one row after TCRdb ran MiXCR on the 5' RACE reads. The table has over 150,000 distinct CDR3 sequences, 10% to 15% seen once. Sequencing input: blood, either unsorted or a sorted T cell fraction (not recorded which). The receptors come from a male donor with ankylosing spondylitis or in good health (not recorded which).

This clonotype was picked up many times. The rearrangement uses TRBV27 and TRBJ2-5; D is uncertain. The CDR3 contains 12 residues. V lost 4 bases and J 0 bases, leaving 3 bases between the germline ends. Germline V lookup: CDR1 MNHEY, CDR2 SMNVEV (reference sequence). Here the CDR3 reads CASSSYQETQYF. In DNA, the CDR3 is TGTGCCAGCAGTTCGTACCAAGAGACCCAGTACTTC.

The chain carries TRBV6-1 and TRBJ1-2, with TRBD1 as a possible D gene (6 bases). The CDR3 is 15 residues long. Germline loops: CDR1 MNHNS, CDR2 SASEGT. V was pared by 3 bases and J by 0 bases, with 11 bases between. CDR3 amino acids: CASSDPDRSNYGYTF. CDR3 DNA sequence: TGTGCCAGCAGTGATCCGGACAGATCTAACTATGGCTACACCTTC.

V is TRBV29-1 and J is TRBJ1-5; D ambiguous. Germline-derived CDR1 and CDR2 are SQVTM and ANQGSEA. V was trimmed by 6 bases and J by 0 bases, leaving 9 bases between them. This CDR3 is built from 13 residues. The DNA of the CDR3 is TGCAGCGTCCAGGATTATAGCAATCAGCCCCAGCATTTT. Residues: CSVQDYSNQPQHF.

This clonotype was seen a handful of times. This sequence joins TRBV12-3 or TRBV12-4 and TRBJ2-7; D unclear. The CDR3 is 13 residues long. The V and J ends lost 7 bases and 7 bases respectively, with 17 bases between them. The CDR3 DNA reads TGTGCCAGCAATTCGGCCTCGGAAGTTGAGCAGTACTTC. Translation: CASNSASEVEQYF.